Following are 22 T cell receptor beta chains from one sample sequenced in a study of shared clonotypes between healthy human individuals. Measured with immunoSEQ multiplex PCR; TCRdb has only the in-frame clones, and not every one. The data hold about 1 million clones, with about 75% observed a single time. The material sequenced was memory CD4+ T cells sorted from blood. Subset meaning: CD45RA-negative fraction. All receptors come from a young man in good health.

The rearrangement uses TRBV19 and TRBJ1-2, with TRBD1 matching 7 bases. CDR1 LNHDA and CDR2 SQIVND come from the germline V gene (reference sequence). J was trimmed by 0 bases and V by 4 bases; bases with no gene match: 5. The CDR3 length is 15 residues. For the CDR3, the DNA is TGTGCCAGTAGTACTGCACAGGGGACTAACTATGGCTACACCTTC. Amino acid sequence: CASSTAQGTNYGYTF.

In regard to this clone: Other DNA sequences from this sample encode an identical CDR3 as well. The chain couples TRBV18 to TRBJ1-1; no firm D call. This CDR3 spans 13 amino acids. Germline V gene sequence: CDR1 KGHSH, CDR2 LQKENI. V was clipped by 2 bases and J by 3 bases, with 7 bases between them. The CDR3: CASSPAGDTEAFF. CDR3 nucleotide sequence: TGTGCCAGCTCACCAGCGGGCGACACTGAAGCTTTCTTT.

CDR3 bases: TGCGCCAGCAGCCCCGGATCAAACTCTGGGGCCAACGTCCTGACTTTC. This codes for CASSPGSNSGANVLTF. The V call is TRBV5-1, the J call TRBJ2-6, with unresolved D. Trimming shortened V by 4 bases and J by 0 bases, and 11 bases separated the two germline ends. CDR1 SGHRS and CDR2 YFSETQ come from the germline V gene. The CDR3 contains 16 residues.

This clone was observed a single time. This chain uses TRBV6-5 with TRBJ2-1; D might be TRBD2 (6 bases). The CDR3 is 11 residues long. V shed 6 bases and J shed 15 bases, with 15 bases lying between them. Germline values: CDR1 MNHEY, CDR2 SVGAGI. The CDR3 region is CASRDLARVFF. In DNA, the CDR3 is TGTGCCAGCAGGGATCTAGCGAGGGTGTTCTTC.

The chain has TRBV30 and TRBJ1-6; D call uncertain. The CDR3 contains 11 residues. Germline V gene sequence: CDR1 GTSNPN, CDR2 SVGIG (reference sequence). Trimming shortened V by 3 bases and J by 14 bases, and 11 bases separated the two germline ends. As DNA, the CDR3 is TGTGCCTGGAGCGGTCTTTCTTCCCTCCACTTT. Protein: CAWSGLSSLHF.

This clone was counted a few times. In nucleotides, the CDR3 is TGCGCCAGCAGCCACCGGGGAGACGGACCGGGTAACAATGAGCAGTTCTTC. Amino acids: CASSHRGDGPGNNEQFF. The V gene is TRBV5-1, the J gene TRBJ2-1; D may be TRBD2 (5 bases). V lost 4 bases and J 5 bases, leaving 22 bases between the germline ends. Germline CDR1 is SGHRS and CDR2 is YFSETQ. The CDR3 consists of 17 residues.

The J gene is TRBJ2-3, the V gene TRBV5-1, with 9 bases matching TRBD1. With 3 bases clipped from V and 4 bases from J, the junction kept 6 bases outside the gene matches. The CDR3 runs to 15 residues. The germline V gene encodes CDR1 SGHRS and CDR2 YFSETQ. The CDR3, as DNA: TGCGCCAGCAGCTGGGGGGACAGGGAACCAGATACGCAGTATTTT. Translating gives CASSWGDREPDTQYF.

This clone has more than one count but fewer than ten. The gene calls are TRBV7-2 and TRBJ1-5, with TRBD1 as a possible D gene (6 bases). Trimming stripped 3 bases from V and 3 bases from J, with 18 bases between. Germline V CDR1 and CDR2: SGHTA, FQGNSA. The CDR3 is 17 residues long. CDR3 coding DNA: TGTGCCAGCAGCTTCGGACAGCCTCGCCCTATCAATCAGCCCCAGCATTTT. Its protein is CASSFGQPRPINQPQHF.

This chain uses TRBV30 with TRBJ2-7; no definite D call. Trimming left V 3 bases short and J 0 bases short, with 12 bases between. The germline CDR1 and CDR2 sequences are GTSNPN and SVGIG (reference sequence). The CDR3 is 14 residues long. The CDR3: CAWSRRRISYEQYF. The CDR3 nucleotides read TGTGCCTGGAGCCGCCGCCGGATCTCCTACGAGCAGTACTTC.

The chain combines TRBV5-1 with TRBJ2-7; possible D gene TRBD2, 5 bases. V was pared by 0 bases and J by 7 bases, with 14 bases between. The germline V gene encodes CDR1 SGHRS and CDR2 YFSETQ. The CDR3 runs to 14 residues. CDR3 in DNA: TGCGCCAGCAGCTTGGGTAAAAAAACGGGAGAGCAGTACTTC. It is translated as CASSLGKKTGEQYF.

The rearrangement uses TRBV10-3 and TRBJ1-5, with 9 positions matching TRBD1. Germline V gives CDR1 ENHRY, CDR2 SYGVKD. The ends lost 0 bases at V and 6 bases at J; junction bases unmatched: 9. The CDR3 sequence is 17 residues long. The CDR3 here is CAISESKGTGMGQPQHF. The CDR3 region has the DNA TGTGCCATCAGTGAGTCGAAGGGGACAGGGATGGGTCAGCCCCAGCATTTT.

The rearrangement links TRBV4-3 to TRBJ2-5; 7 nucleotides line up with TRBD1. The DNA matches TRBJ2-7 better at its end, which makes the J call doubtful. Per the germline V gene, CDR1 is LGHNA and CDR2 is YSLEER. The CDR3 sequence is 16 residues long. CDR3 DNA sequence: TGCGCCAGCAGCCAAGATGGGAGACAGGGATCCTACGAGCAGTACTTC. Translating gives CASSQDGRQGSYEQYF.

This clone was observed a single time. This rearrangement joins TRBV9 to TRBJ1-6; D gene unclear. V dropped 7 bases and J dropped 4 bases, with 18 bases sitting between them. The CDR3 length is 16 residues. Looked up from germline, CDR1 is SGDLS and CDR2 is YYNGEE. The CDR3 DNA follows: TGTGCCAGCGCCCGTCAGCCGTTTGAATATAATTCACCCCTCCACTTT. Translation gives CASARQPFEYNSPLHF. The full variable domain, in which reference TRBV9 and TRBJ1-6 provide the parts outside the CDR3, is DSGVTQTPKHLITATGQRVTLRCSPRSGDLSVYWYQQSLDQGLQFLIQYYNGEERAKGNILERFSAQQFPDLHSELNLSSLELGDSALYFCASARQPFEYNSPLHFGNGTRLTVT.

The chain recombines TRBV6-5 with TRBJ1-5; D is possibly TRBD1 (5 bases). Per germline, CDR1 MNHEY and CDR2 SVGAGI. The CDR3 consists of 15 residues. Trimming took off 6 bases at V and 3 bases at J, with 15 bases between the two ends. CDR3: CASRPQGVNNQPQHF. Here the CDR3 DNA reads TGTGCCAGCAGACCGCAAGGGGTGAACAATCAGCCCCAGCATTTT.

The V gene is TRBV11-2, the J gene TRBJ2-3; D is unresolved. CDR1 and CDR2 from the germline V gene are SGHAT and FQNNGV. V was trimmed by 2 bases and J by 1 base, leaving 13 bases between them. The CDR3 sequence is 16 residues long. The CDR3 region has the DNA TGTGCCAGCAGCTTAATTGGTGGAACGGGCACAGATACGCAGTATTTT. Translation gives CASSLIGGTGTDTQYF.

The chain links TRBV23-1 to TRBJ1-3; no firm D call. TRBV23-1 is classed as an ORF, of uncertain function. This CDR3 spans 17 amino acids. The ends were cut back, 10 bases at V and 0 bases at J, with 22 bases in the middle. The CDR3 region has the DNA TGCGCCATCTCGGATAGGGCCCTAATAAACTCTGGAAACACCATATATTTT. It specifies CAISDRALINSGNTIYF.

This chain uses TRBV11-3 with TRBJ2-1; 7 nucleotides match TRBD1. Germline CDR1 reads SGHNT; CDR2 reads YENEEA. This CDR3 comprises 15 residues. The V segment lost 1 base and the J segment 8 bases; nucleotides outside the gene matches: 8. CDR3 DNA: TGTGCCAGCAGCTTAGTCTCTCAGGGGGTCGATGAGCAGTTCTTC. Its protein is CASSLVSQGVDEQFF.

This rearrangement joins TRBV19 to TRBJ1-2; perhaps TRBD1 as D (6 bases). In germline, CDR1 is LNHDA, CDR2 SQIVND (reference sequence). This CDR3 region has 17 residues. Trimming pared 9 bases from V and 4 bases from J, leaving 27 bases between. The CDR3 here is CASRGSPAGDPRYGYTF. CDR3 coding DNA: TGTGCCAGCCGAGGGAGTCCCGCAGGGGACCCCCGCTATGGCTACACCTTC.

V gene TRBV7-9 combines with J gene TRBJ2-7; 7 nucleotides agree with TRBD1. Germline V gives CDR1 SEHNR, CDR2 FQNEAQ (reference sequence). This CDR3 contains 13 residues. The V and J ends lost 4 bases and 9 bases, in that order; junction bases with no gene match: 9. CDR3 sequence: CASSSGTVSVQYF. The CDR3 DNA follows: TGTGCCAGCAGCTCGGGGACAGTGTCGGTGCAGTACTTC.

A few counts support this clone. The CDR3 region is CASSQDLRTGGWDSPLHF. CDR3 nucleotide sequence: TGTGCCAGCAGCCAAGATCTGAGGACAGGGGGATGGGATTCACCCCTCCACTTT. This chain joins TRBV4-2 and TRBJ1-6; 10 bases agree with TRBD1. CDR1 and CDR2 from the germline V gene are LGHNA and YNFKEQ. This CDR3 contains 18 residues. With 0 bases clipped from V and 8 bases from J, the junction kept 10 bases outside the gene matches.

The rearrangement joins TRBV7-2 to TRBJ2-4; 9 bases are a match to TRBD2. The germline V gene encodes CDR1 SGHTA and CDR2 FQGNSA. The CDR3 is 14 residues long. Unmatched junction bases numbered 4, after V lost 6 bases and J lost 4 bases. This chain's CDR3 is CASRGGRGKNIQYF. In DNA, the CDR3 is TGTGCCAGCAGGGGCGGGAGGGGGAAAAACATTCAGTACTTC.

V is TRBV5-1 and J is TRBJ2-2; the match to TRBD2 covers 8 bases. In germline, CDR1 is SGHRS, CDR2 YFSETQ. The CDR3 length is 18 residues. V shed 5 bases, J shed 1 base, and the junction held 13 bases outside the gene matches. Here the CDR3 DNA reads TGCGCCAGCAGAGTCGGAGCGGGGGTTCAACGGAACACCGGGGAGCTGTTTTTT. Protein sequence: CASRVGAGVQRNTGELFF.